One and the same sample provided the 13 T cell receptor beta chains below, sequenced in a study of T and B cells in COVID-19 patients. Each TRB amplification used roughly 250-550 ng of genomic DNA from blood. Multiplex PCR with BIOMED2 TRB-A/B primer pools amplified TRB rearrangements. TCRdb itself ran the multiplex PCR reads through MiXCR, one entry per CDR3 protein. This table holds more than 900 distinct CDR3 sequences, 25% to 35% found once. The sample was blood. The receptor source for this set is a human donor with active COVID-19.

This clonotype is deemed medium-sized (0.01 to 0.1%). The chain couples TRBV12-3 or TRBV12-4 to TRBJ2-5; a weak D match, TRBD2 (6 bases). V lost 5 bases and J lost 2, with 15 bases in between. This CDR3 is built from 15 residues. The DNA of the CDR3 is TGTGCCAGCAGTCCGGGACTGACAATGCAAGAGACCCAGTACTTC. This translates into CASSPGLTMQETQYF.

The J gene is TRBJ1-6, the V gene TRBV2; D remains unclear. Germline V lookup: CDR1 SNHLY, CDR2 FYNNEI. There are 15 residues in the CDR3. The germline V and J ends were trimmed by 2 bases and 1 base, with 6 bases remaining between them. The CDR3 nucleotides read TGTGCCAGCAGTGAACTGGGGTCCTATAATTCACCCCTCCACTTT. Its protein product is CASSELGSYNSPLHF.

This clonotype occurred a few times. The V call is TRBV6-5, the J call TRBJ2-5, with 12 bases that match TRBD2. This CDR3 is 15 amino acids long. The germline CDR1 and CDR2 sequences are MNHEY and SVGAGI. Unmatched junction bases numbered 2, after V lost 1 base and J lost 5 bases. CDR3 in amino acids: CASSYWTSGAETQYF. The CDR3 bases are TGTGCCAGCAGTTACTGGACTAGCGGGGCTGAGACCCAGTACTTC.

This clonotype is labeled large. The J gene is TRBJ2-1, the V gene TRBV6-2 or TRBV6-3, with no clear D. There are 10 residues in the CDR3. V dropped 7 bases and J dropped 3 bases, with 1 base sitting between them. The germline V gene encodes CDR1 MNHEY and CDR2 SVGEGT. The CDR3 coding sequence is TGTGCCAGCAACTACAATGAGCAGTTCTTC. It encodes CASNYNEQFF.

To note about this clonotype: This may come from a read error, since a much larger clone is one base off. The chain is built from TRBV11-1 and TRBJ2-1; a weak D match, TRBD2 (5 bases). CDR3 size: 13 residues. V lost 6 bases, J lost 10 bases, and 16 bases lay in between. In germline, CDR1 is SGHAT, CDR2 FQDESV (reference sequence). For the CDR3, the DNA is TGTGCCAGCAGATCGACGGAAGCGGACGAGCAGTTCTTC. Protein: CASRSTEADEQFF.

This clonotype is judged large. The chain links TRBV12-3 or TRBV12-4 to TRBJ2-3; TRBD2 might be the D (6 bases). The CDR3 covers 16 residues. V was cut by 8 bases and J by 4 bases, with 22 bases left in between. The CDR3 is CASGSTAGHAADTQYF. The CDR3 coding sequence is TGTGCCAGCGGTAGTACTGCGGGGCATGCGGCAGATACGCAGTATTTT.

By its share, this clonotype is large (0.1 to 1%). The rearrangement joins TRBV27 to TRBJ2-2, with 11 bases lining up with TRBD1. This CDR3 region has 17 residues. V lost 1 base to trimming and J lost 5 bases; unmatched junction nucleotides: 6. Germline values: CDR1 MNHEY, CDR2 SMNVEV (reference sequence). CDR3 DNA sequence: TGTGCCAGCAGTTTATGGGGGGGACAGGGGGGGACCGGGGAGCTGTTTTTT. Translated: CASSLWGGQGGTGELFF.

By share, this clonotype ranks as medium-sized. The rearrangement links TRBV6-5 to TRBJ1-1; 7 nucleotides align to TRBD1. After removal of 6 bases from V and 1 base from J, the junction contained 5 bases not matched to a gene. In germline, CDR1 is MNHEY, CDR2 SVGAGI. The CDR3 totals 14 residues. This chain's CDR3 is CASSLRGANTEAFF. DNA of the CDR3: TGTGCCAGCAGCCTCAGGGGGGCGAACACTGAAGCTTTCTTT.

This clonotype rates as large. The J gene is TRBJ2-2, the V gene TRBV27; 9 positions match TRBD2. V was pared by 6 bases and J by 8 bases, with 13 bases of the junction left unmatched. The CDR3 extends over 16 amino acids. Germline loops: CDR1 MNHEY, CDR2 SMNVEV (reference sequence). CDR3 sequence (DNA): TGTGCCAGCAGCCCTGATAGCTGGCTAGCGGGAGGGGAGCTGTTTTTT. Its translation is CASSPDSWLAGGELFF.

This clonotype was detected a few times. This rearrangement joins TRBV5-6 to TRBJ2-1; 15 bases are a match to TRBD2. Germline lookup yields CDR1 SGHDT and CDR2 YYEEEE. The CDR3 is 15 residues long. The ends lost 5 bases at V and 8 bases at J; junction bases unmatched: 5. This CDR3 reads CASRLGLAGGYEQFF. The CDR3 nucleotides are TGTGCCAGCAGGCTGGGACTAGCGGGAGGCTATGAGCAGTTCTTC.

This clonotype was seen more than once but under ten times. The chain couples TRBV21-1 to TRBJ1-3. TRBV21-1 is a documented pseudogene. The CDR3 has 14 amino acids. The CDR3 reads CASSKGWQGNTIYF. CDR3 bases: TGTGCCAGCAGCAAAGGGTGGCAGGGAAACACCATATATTTT.

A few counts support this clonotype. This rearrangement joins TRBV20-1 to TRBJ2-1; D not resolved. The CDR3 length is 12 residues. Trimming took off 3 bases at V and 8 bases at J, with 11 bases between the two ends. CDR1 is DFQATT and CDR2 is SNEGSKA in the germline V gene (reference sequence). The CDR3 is CSASFRLDEQFF. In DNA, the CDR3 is TGCAGTGCTAGCTTCAGATTGGATGAGCAGTTCTTC.

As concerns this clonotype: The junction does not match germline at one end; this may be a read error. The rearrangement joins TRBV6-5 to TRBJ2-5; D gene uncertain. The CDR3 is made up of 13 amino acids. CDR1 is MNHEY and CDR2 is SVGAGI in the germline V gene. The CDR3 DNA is TGCGCCAGCACGTGGGGAAACCAAGAGACCCAGTACTTC. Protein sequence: CASTWGNQETQYF.